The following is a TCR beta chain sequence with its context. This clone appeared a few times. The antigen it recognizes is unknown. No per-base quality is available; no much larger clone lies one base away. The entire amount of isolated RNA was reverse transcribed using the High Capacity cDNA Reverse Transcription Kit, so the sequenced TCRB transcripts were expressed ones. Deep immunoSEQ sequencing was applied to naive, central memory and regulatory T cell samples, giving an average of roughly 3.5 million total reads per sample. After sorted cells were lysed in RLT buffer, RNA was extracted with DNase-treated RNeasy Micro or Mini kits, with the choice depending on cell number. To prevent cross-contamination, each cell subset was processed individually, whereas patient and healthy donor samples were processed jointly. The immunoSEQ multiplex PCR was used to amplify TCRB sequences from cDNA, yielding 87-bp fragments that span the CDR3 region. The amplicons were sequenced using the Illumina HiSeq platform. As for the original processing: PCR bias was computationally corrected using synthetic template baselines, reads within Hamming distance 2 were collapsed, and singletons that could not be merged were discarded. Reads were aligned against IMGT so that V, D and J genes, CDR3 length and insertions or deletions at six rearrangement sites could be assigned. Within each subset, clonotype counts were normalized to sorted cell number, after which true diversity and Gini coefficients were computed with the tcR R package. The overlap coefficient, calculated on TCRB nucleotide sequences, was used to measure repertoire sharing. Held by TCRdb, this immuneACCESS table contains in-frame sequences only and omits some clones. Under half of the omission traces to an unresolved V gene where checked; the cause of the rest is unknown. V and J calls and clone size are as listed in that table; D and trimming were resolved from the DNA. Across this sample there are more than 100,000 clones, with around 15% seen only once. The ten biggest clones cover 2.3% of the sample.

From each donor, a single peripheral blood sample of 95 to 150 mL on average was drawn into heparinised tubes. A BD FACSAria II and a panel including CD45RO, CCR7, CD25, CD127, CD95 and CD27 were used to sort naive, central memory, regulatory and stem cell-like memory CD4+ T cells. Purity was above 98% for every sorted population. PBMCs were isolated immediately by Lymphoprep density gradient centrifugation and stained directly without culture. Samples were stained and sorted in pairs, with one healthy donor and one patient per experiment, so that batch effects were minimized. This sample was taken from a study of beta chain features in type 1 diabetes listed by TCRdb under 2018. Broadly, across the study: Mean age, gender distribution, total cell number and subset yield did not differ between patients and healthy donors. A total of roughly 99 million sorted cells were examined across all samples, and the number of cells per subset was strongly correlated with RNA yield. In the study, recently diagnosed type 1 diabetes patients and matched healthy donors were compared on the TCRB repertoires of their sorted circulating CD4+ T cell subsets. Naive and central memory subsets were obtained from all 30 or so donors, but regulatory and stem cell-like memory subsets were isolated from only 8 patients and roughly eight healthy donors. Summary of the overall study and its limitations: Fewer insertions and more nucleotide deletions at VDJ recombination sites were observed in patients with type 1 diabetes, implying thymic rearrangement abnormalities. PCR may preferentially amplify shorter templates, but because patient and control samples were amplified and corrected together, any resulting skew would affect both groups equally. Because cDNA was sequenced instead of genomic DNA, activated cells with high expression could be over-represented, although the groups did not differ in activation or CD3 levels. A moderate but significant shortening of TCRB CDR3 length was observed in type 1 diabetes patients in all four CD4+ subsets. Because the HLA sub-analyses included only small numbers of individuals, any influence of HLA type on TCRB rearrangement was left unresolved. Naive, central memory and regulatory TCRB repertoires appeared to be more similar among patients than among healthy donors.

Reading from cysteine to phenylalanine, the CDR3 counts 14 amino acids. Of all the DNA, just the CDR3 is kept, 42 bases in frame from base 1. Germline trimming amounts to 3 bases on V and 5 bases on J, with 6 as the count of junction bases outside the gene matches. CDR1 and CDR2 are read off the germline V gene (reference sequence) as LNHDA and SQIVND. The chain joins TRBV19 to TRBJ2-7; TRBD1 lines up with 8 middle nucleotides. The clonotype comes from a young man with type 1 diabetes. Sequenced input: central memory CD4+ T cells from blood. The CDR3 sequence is CASSIRQGSDEQYF. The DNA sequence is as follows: TGTGCCAGTAGTATTAGACAGGGGAGCGACGAGCAGTACTTC.